The rows below give T cell receptor beta chains drawn from one sample of a study of shared clonotypes between healthy human individuals. Some clones are missing from TCRdb's copy, which holds only in-frame ones; the method was immunoSEQ multiplex PCR. The sample has approximately 2.1 million clones, approximately 95% seen once. Material for sequencing was naive CD4+ T cells from PBMCs. These receptors were obtained from a man aged 18 to 29 in good health. Some clones in this sample may be carry-over from other donors' samples. Each CDR3 is given with its conserved first and last residue. D genes are given only for firm matches. Clone size is given for some rows only: seen once, a few or many times, or a class if the clone is expanded.

d_call j_call clone_size v_call cdr3_nt cdr3_aa
TRBD2 TRBJ2-3 - TRBV9 TGTGCCAGCAGCGTTAGCGGGAGGGCGGCAGATACGCAGTATTTT CASSVSGRAADTQYF
TRBD2 TRBJ2-7 once TRBV5-4 TGTGCCAGCAGCCAGACCTGGACTAGCGGGACCTACGGCGGAGACGAGCAGTACTTC CASSQTWTSGTYGGDEQYF
- TRBJ1-2 - TRBV28 TGTGCCTACTTCAACGGGGGCAGTGGCTACACCTTC CAYFNGGSGYTF
- TRBJ2-7 - TRBV10-3 TGTGCCATCAGTGAACAGGGTGGGTCCTACGAGCAGTACTTC CAISEQGGSYEQYF
TRBD2 TRBJ2-5 - TRBV2 TGTGCCAGCAGTTGGCCTCGGGCTAGCGGGAGGGCCGCCCAAGAGACCCAGTACTTC CASSWPRASGRAAQETQYF
- TRBJ2-5 - TRBV2 TGTGCCAGCAGAGACGACAAGCAAGAGACCCAGTACTTC CASRDDKQETQYF
TRBD1 TRBJ2-7 - TRBV19 TGTGCCAGTAGTATACGGGACAGGGAATTCTACGAGCAGTACTTC CASSIRDREFYEQYF
- TRBJ2-3 - TRBV29-1 TGCAGCGTTGACGTCCCGAGGGGGACAGATACGCAGTATTTT CSVDVPRGTDTQYF
TRBD1 TRBJ2-3 once TRBV28 TGTGCCAGCGGGACAGGGGGTGCGAATACGCAGTATTTT CASGTGGANTQYF
TRBD1 TRBJ2-5 once TRBV6-5 TGTGCCAGCATGGGACAGCGAGGGGTACGGGAGACCCAGTACTTC CASMGQRGVRETQYF
TRBD1 TRBJ2-7 - TRBV10-3 TGTGCCATCAGTGATACGGGCAGGGGGACCTACGAGCAGTACTTC CAISDTGRGTYEQYF
- TRBJ2-3 once TRBV5-1 TGCGCCAGCAGCTTCCAGACAGGACGCACAGATACGCAGTATTTT CASSFQTGRTDTQYF
- TRBJ2-7 - TRBV5-4 TGTGCCAGCAGCCAAGATAGAGCTAGCCCCCACTACGAGCAGTACTTC CASSQDRASPHYEQYF
TRBD2 TRBJ2-7 - TRBV2 TGTGCCAGCACAGGCGGGAGGGCCCCCCACGAGCAGTACTTC CASTGGRAPHEQYF
TRBD2 TRBJ2-2 - TRBV19 TGTGCCAGTAGTATAAATAGCGGGAGAAGGATCGGGGAGCTGTTTTTT CASSINSGRRIGELFF
- TRBJ1-2 - TRBV5-1 TGCGCCAGCAGCTTCGGGACGCCGGTTAACTATGGCTACACCTTC CASSFGTPVNYGYTF
TRBD2 TRBJ2-1 - TRBV5-1 TGCGCCAGCTTCTCGGGAGGGCCGAATGAGCAGTTCTTC CASFSGGPNEQFF
- TRBJ1-2 few TRBV19 TGTGCCAGTAGGGAAGATACCTATGGCTACACCTTC CASREDTYGYTF
- TRBJ2-1 - TRBV5-4 TGTGCCAGCGTATCCGGGCCAAGCTCCTACAATGAGCAGTTCTTC CASVSGPSSYNEQFF
- TRBJ2-7 - TRBV5-1 TGCGCCAGCAGCTTTGGGCAGGGCGTCTACGAGCAGTACTTC CASSFGQGVYEQYF
- TRBJ1-1 - TRBV4-1 TGCGCCAGCAGCCTCCTGGGGTCGGTGAACACTGAAGCTTTCTTT CASSLLGSVNTEAFF
- TRBJ2-3 - TRBV7-9 TGTGCCAGCAGCTTTGTCCCCTCGGATACGCAGTATTTT CASSFVPSDTQYF
- TRBJ2-4 - TRBV29-1 TGCAGCGCCGCAGGGCTAGCCAAAAACATTCAGTACTTC CSAAGLAKNIQYF
- TRBJ1-4 - TRBV18 TGTGCCAGCTCACCACAGTCGGCGACAACTAATGAAAAACTGTTTTTT CASSPQSATTNEKLFF
- TRBJ2-7 - TRBV4-1 TGCGCCAGCAGCCAAGGGGGGGACGCCGGGCTGCTCCTCAGCTCCTACGAGCAGTACTTC CASSQGGDAGLLLSSYEQYF
- TRBJ1-3 - TRBV2 TGTGCCAGCAGTGAGGAGCGGGTTAGGGCCGGAAACACCATATATTTT CASSEERVRAGNTIYF
- TRBJ1-1 once TRBV5-4 TGTGCCAGCAGCTTGGACGGACAGTCTGAAGCTTTCTTT CASSLDGQSEAFF
- TRBJ1-4 - TRBV10-1 TGCGCCAGCGGGGATGCTGAAAAACTGTTTTTT CASGDAEKLFF
- TRBJ2-6 once TRBV5-1 TGCGCCAGCAGCTTGGGGTTTGCTGGGGCCAACGTCCTGACTTTC CASSLGFAGANVLTF
TRBD2 TRBJ2-3 - TRBV30 TGTGCCTGGACTCTATCTAGCGGGAGGGCAGATACGCAGTATTTT CAWTLSSGRADTQYF
- TRBJ2-3 - TRBV5-1 TGCGCCAGCACCACCGGGACTCCGATTAGCACAGATACGCAGTATTTT CASTTGTPISTDTQYF
TRBD2 TRBJ2-3 - TRBV5-4 TGTGCCAGCAACCTAGCGGGAGGCCGCACAGATACGCAGTATTTT CASNLAGGRTDTQYF
TRBD1 TRBJ2-2 - TRBV7-2 TGTGCCAGCGTCCCATTCAGGACAGGGAACACCGGGGAGCTGTTTTTT CASVPFRTGNTGELFF
- TRBJ2-7 once TRBV7-8 TGTGCCAGCAGCAAACTGGTGGCTCCCTACGAGCAGTACTTC CASSKLVAPYEQYF
TRBD2 TRBJ2-7 once TRBV5-1 TGCGCCAGCAGCGGTGGGACTAGCGGGAGCTCCTACGAGCAGTACTTC CASSGGTSGSSYEQYF
- TRBJ1-4 - TRBV6-1 TGTGCCAGCAGTGTTCGAGAGAATAATGAAAAACTGTTTTTT CASSVRENNEKLFF
- TRBJ1-1 - TRBV29-1 TGCAGCGTCCCTGGTGTTGGCACTGAAGCTTTCTTT CSVPGVGTEAFF
TRBD1 TRBJ1-1 - TRBV2 TGTGCCAGCGTCACAGGGGCGAACACTGAAGCTTTCTTT CASVTGANTEAFF
TRBD1 TRBJ2-7 - TRBV27 TGTGCCAGCAGTTTAATTTTCGGGACAGGTTCCTCCTACGAGCAGTACTTC CASSLIFGTGSSYEQYF
TRBD1 TRBJ1-1 - TRBV2 TGTGCCAGCAGTGCCGACAGGGCGAATGAAGCTTTCTTT CASSADRANEAFF
- TRBJ2-3 - TRBV2 TGTGCCAGCAGTGATGAGGAATCTAGCACAGATACGCAGTATTTT CASSDEESSTDTQYF
- TRBJ1-1 - TRBV5-1 TGCGCCAGCAGCCCGGGTCAAAGTGAAACAGCTTTCTTT CASSPGQSETAFF
- TRBJ1-1 - TRBV6-1 TGTGCCAGCCGTGTCCAGGGTTCTGATCTTGCTGAAGCTTTCTTT CASRVQGSDLAEAFF
- TRBJ2-3 - TRBV18 TGTGCCAGCTCACCCGATAGCCCCACAGATACGCAGTATTTT CASSPDSPTDTQYF
TRBD2 TRBJ2-7 - TRBV7-2 TGTGCCAGCAGCTCGGGTTCTAGCGGGAAAATTTACGAGCAGTACTTC CASSSGSSGKIYEQYF
TRBD1 TRBJ1-2 once TRBV4-1 TGCGCCAGCAGCCAAGATGGGGGACAGAGCTATGGCTACACCTTC CASSQDGGQSYGYTF
TRBD1 TRBJ2-7 - TRBV18 TGTGCCAGCTCACGAGGGACAGATAATTACGAGCAGTACTTC CASSRGTDNYEQYF